Following are 21 T cell receptor beta chains from one sample sequenced in a study of T cell repertoires in cytomegalovirus infection. TCRdb independently ran MiXCR on the reads; one entry per CDR3 protein. The data hold about 450,000 distinct CDR3 sequences, with roughly 30% observed a single time. The specimen was PBMCs. The receptors come from a human donor in good health (CMV status not recorded). Some clones in this sample may be carry-over from other donors' samples.

This clonotype was picked up a small number of times. CDR3 in amino acids: CSVERATNEKLFF. CDR3 DNA: TGCAGCGTTGAACGGGCAACTAATGAAAAACTGTTTTTT. The chain carries TRBV29-1 and TRBJ1-4; D not resolved. V dropped 2 bases and J dropped 0 bases, with 4 bases sitting between them. The V gene's germline CDR1 is SQVTM and CDR2 ANQGSEA. The CDR3 is 13 amino acids.

The J gene is TRBJ2-5, the V gene TRBV7-8; D is ambiguous. The germline V and J ends were trimmed by 5 bases and 7 bases, with 20 bases remaining between them. The CDR3 runs to 15 residues. CDR1 is SGHVS, CDR2 FQNEAQ, per germline. CDR3 in DNA: TGTGCCAGCAGCGGCCAACAGTCGACCTGGGGGACCCAGTACTTC. This codes for CASSGQQSTWGTQYF.

This clonotype was seen many times. This chain connects TRBV28 to TRBJ2-7, with a possible D match to TRBD2 (5 bases). Between the trimmed V and J ends, which lost 4 bases and 1 base, there was a span of 11 bases. Germline CDR1 MDHEN, CDR2 SYDVKM. This CDR3 is built from 14 residues. Here the CDR3 reads CASSSSGESYEQYF. The CDR3 DNA is TGTGCCAGCAGTTCTTCCGGGGAATCCTACGAGCAGTACTTC.

The table lists this clonotype with a few counts. The V call is TRBV19, the J call TRBJ2-3; D not resolved. The CDR3 spans 13 residues. Trimming shortened V by 9 bases and J by 0 bases, and 10 bases separated the two germline ends. Germline CDR1 is LNHDA and CDR2 is SQIVND (reference sequence). CDR3 sequence reads: CASRVTSTDTQYF. The CDR3 bases are TGTGCCAGCCGAGTCACTAGCACAGATACGCAGTATTTT.

The chain uses TRBV28 and TRBJ2-4; weak D call: TRBD2 (5 bases). In germline, CDR1 is MDHEN, CDR2 SYDVKM. The CDR3 spans 15 residues. V shed 7 bases and J shed 8 bases, with 21 bases lying between them. CDR3 loop: CASTQIGRQRDIQYF. CDR3 sequence (DNA): TGTGCCAGCACCCAAATTGGGCGCCAGAGGGACATTCAGTACTTC.

A few counts support this clonotype. This chain joins TRBV6-2 or TRBV6-3 and TRBJ2-1; 15 nucleotides align to TRBD2. The CDR3 totals 20 residues. V lost 5 bases to trimming and J lost 2 bases; unmatched junction nucleotides: 13. The V gene's germline CDR1 is MNHEY and CDR2 SVGEGT. The CDR3 DNA sequence: TGTGCCAGCAGTCCAGTGCCGGGACTAGCGGGGGGACCTACCTACAATGAGCAGTTCTTC. Encoded protein: CASSPVPGLAGGPTYNEQFF.

The chain uses TRBV11-2 and TRBJ2-7, with D perhaps TRBD1 (5 bases). V lost 4 bases to trimming and J lost 5 bases, with 18 bases between them. From germline, CDR1 is SGHAT and CDR2 FQNNGV. The CDR3 is made up of 15 amino acids. The CDR3 nucleotides read TGTGCCAGCAGCTATGGACAAGTTAAAGGTCACGAGCAGTACTTC. Its protein is CASSYGQVKGHEQYF.

The chain joins TRBV7-2 to TRBJ2-1; 11 bases agree with TRBD2. CDR1 and CDR2 (germline): SGHTA, FQGNSA. V was clipped by 1 base and J by 6 bases; unmatched bases: 5. The CDR3 sequence is 16 residues long. The CDR3 nucleotides read TGTGCCAGCAGCTTAGTTAGCGGGGGGGCGGTCAATGAGCAGTTCTTC. It encodes CASSLVSGGAVNEQFF. The full variable domain, completed using reference TRBV7-2 and TRBJ2-1, is GAGVSQSPSNKVTEKGKDVELRCDPISGHTALYWYRQSLGQGLEFLIYFQGNSAPDKSGLPSDRFSAERTGGSVSTLTIQRTQQEDSAVYLCASSLVSGGAVNEQFFGPGTRLTVL.

The chain carries TRBV20-1 and TRBJ1-2; 7 bases fit TRBD1. The germline V gene has CDR1 DFQATT and CDR2 SNEGSKA (reference sequence). J was trimmed by 4 bases and V by 1 base; bases with no gene match: 15. The CDR3 has 17 residues. Here the CDR3 reads CSARANSHSRGRYGYTF. CDR3 coding DNA: TGCAGTGCTAGAGCTAACTCCCATTCTAGGGGGCGCTATGGCTACACCTTC.

Worth noting for this clonotype: Lacking the conserved final phenylalanine or tryptophan, this CDR3 likely reflects a read error. The chain joins TRBV20-1 to TRBJ2-7, with TRBD2 matching over 10 bases. CDR3 size: 21 residues. J gave up 5 bases and V 2 bases, and 27 bases lay outside the gene matches. The germline gives CDR1 DFQATT, CDR2 SNEGSKA (reference sequence). The CDR3, as DNA: TGCAGTGCTAGACCCTTCGTGCCGGCCCGAGGTCATAGCGGGGGGAAGGACGAGCAGTACTGC. This gives the protein CSARPFVPARGHSGGKDEQYC.

In the case of this clonotype: The junction does not match germline at one end; this may be a read error. CDR3 sequence reads: CSSRDSTENYGYTF. The CDR3 DNA sequence: TGCAGTTCTAGAGACTCTACAGAAAACTATGGCTACACCTTC. The chain joins TRBV20-1 to TRBJ1-2, with no clear D. The CDR3 totals 14 residues. CDR1 and CDR2 from the germline V gene are DFQATT and SNEGSKA (reference sequence).

This clonotype was seen ten or more times. The chain uses TRBV12-3 or TRBV12-4 and TRBJ1-1; the D gene is possibly TRBD1 (5 bases). The germline V and J ends were trimmed by 8 bases and 5 bases, with 15 bases remaining between them. The CDR3 runs to 13 residues. CDR3 DNA: TGTGCCAGCCGAGCGACCGGGGGGACTGAAGCTTTCTTT. Translating gives CASRATGGTEAFF.

This clonotype was detected many times. The rearrangement joins TRBV12-3 or TRBV12-4 to TRBJ1-4, with D tentatively TRBD1 (6 bases). The CDR3 has 14 residues. V was shortened by 7 bases and J by 7 bases, with 16 bases between the two germline ends. Written as DNA, the CDR3 is TGTGCCAGCACCCCGTTGGGGGCTCGTGAAAAACTGTTTTTT. Residues: CASTPLGAREKLFF.

This clonotype was recorded a few times. The chain is built from TRBV14 and TRBJ1-1; 9 bases agree with TRBD1. CDR3 length: 17 residues. Germline V gene lookup returns CDR1 SGHDN and CDR2 FVKESK. With V trimmed by 4 bases and J by 0 bases, 9 bases remained unmatched. CDR3 in DNA: TGTGCCAGCAGCCCGGGACAGGGTAGTGTTATGAACACTGAAGCTTTCTTT. Its translation is CASSPGQGSVMNTEAFF.

This rearrangement joins TRBV6-1 to TRBJ1-6, with D uncertain. Deletions cut 1 base from V and 8 bases from J, with 9 bases between. Germline V gene sequence: CDR1 MNHNS, CDR2 SASEGT. CDR3 length: 14 amino acids. The CDR3 loop reads CASSEVRTYSPLHF. In nucleotides, the CDR3 is TGTGCCAGCAGTGAAGTCCGCACTTATTCACCCCTCCACTTT.

DNA for the CDR3: TGTGCCAGCAGTGCCGGACAGGGGTCAAGAGAGACCCAGTACTTC. Protein product: CASSAGQGSRETQYF. This chain links TRBV6-1 with TRBJ2-5; TRBD1 matches 9 bases. This CDR3 region has 15 residues. CDR1 and CDR2 (germline): MNHNS, SASEGT. J was trimmed by 4 bases and V by 4 bases; bases with no gene match: 7.

This clonotype was recorded a few times. J is TRBJ2-5 and V is TRBV5-6; D perhaps matches TRBD1 (7 bases). Germline CDR1 SGHDT, CDR2 YYEEEE. The germline V and J ends were trimmed by 2 bases and 0 bases, with 11 bases remaining between them. The CDR3 runs 15 residues. CDR3 region: CASSFAGQYQETQYF. DNA of the CDR3: TGTGCCAGCAGCTTCGCGGGACAGTACCAAGAGACCCAGTACTTC.

The chain combines TRBV5-1 with TRBJ1-2; no definite D call. Between the trimmed V and J ends, which lost 4 bases and 0 bases, there was a span of 10 bases. The germline V gene encodes CDR1 SGHRS and CDR2 YFSETQ. CDR3 size: 14 residues. The CDR3 loop reads CASSIGRANYGYTF. DNA of the CDR3: TGCGCCAGCAGCATAGGACGGGCTAACTATGGCTACACCTTC.

The sample holds a few counts of this clonotype. This sequence joins TRBV12-3 or TRBV12-4 and TRBJ2-3; no reliable D call. V shed 3 bases and J shed 3 bases, with 4 bases lying between them. This CDR3 has 12 residues. Here the CDR3 reads CASSLWTDTQYF. CDR3 coding DNA: TGTGCCAGCAGTTTGTGGACAGATACGCAGTATTTT.

This sequence joins TRBV18 and TRBJ2-6, with 7 bases identical to TRBD1. The V segment lost 2 bases and the J segment 0 bases; nucleotides outside the gene matches: 10. This CDR3 has 19 amino acids. Germline V gives CDR1 KGHSH, CDR2 LQKENI. CDR3 region: CASSPGYRGSRSGANVLTF. In nucleotides, the CDR3 is TGTGCCAGCTCACCAGGTTACAGGGGATCTCGCTCTGGGGCCAACGTCCTGACTTTC.

The sample holds a few counts of this clonotype. The chain uses TRBV25-1 and TRBJ2-7, with 8 bases matching TRBD1. This CDR3 contains 15 residues. V lost 11 bases to trimming and J lost 9 bases; unmatched junction nucleotides: 21. Germline V gives CDR1 MGHDK, CDR2 SYGVNS. CDR3 nucleotide sequence: TGTGCCGCAAAGGGAGCCGGGACAGGCTCAAGGGTGCAGTACTTC. Its protein is CAAKGAGTGSRVQYF.